Reported below is one TCR beta chain. Germline CDR1 MNHEY, CDR2 SVGAGI. Trimming shortened V by 7 bases and J by 6 bases, and 10 bases separated the two germline ends. This CDR3 is 13 amino acids long. This sample is part of a study of blood T cell repertoires in COVID-19. Study overall: There were acute and convalescent COVID-19 samples, and they came from the United States, Italy and Spain. PBMCs, B-cell-depleted T cells, or T cells provided the cDNA or gDNA that made up the material.

In the authors' workflow: Estimated nucleated cell counts came from reference gene primer amplification. Libraries were prepared by immunoSEQ multiplex PCR; TCRdb keeps only in-frame clonotypes and omits some of them. The V and J calls and the clone size are those of that table, but D and trimming were determined from the DNA. The top ten hold approximately 6.2% of the sample, which has more than 95,000 clones, roughly 84% seen once. The chain recombines TRBV6-5 with TRBJ1-6; no clear D. Sample: peripheral blood. This TCR was recovered from a human donor in a cohort sampled during active COVID-19. DNA for the CDR3: TGTGCCAGCACCCCCCTTCGTAATTCACCCCTCCACTTT. It is translated as CASTPLRNSPLHF.